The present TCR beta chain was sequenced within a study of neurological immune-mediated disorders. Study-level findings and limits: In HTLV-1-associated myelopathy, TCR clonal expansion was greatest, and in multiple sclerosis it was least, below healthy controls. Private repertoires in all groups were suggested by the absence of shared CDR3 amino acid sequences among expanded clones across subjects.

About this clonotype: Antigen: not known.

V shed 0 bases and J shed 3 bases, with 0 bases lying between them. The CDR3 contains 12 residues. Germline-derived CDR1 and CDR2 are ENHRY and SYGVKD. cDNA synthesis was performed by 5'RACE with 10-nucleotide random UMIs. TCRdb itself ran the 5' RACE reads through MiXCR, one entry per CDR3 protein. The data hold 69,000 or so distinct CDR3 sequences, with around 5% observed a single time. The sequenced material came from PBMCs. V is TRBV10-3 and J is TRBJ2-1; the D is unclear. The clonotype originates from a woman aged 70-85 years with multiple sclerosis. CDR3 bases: TGTGCCATCAGTGAGTCCTACAATGAGCAGTTCTTC. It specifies CAISESYNEQFF.